The 27 T cell receptor beta chains in this list originate from one sample, sequenced in a study of shared clonotypes between healthy human individuals. The protocol was immunoSEQ multiplex PCR, while the TCRdb copy is restricted to in-frame clones and leaves out a portion. The data hold about 1.5 million clones, with 98% observed a single time. Specimen: naive CD4+ T cells sorted from blood. The subset here: CD45RA+ positively selected. Receptor source: a man between 25 and 39 years old in good health.

A single count supports this clone. The gene calls are TRBV4-2 and TRBJ2-2, with 8 positions matching TRBD2. The CDR3 has 16 amino acids. CDR1 is LGHNA, CDR2 YNFKEQ, per germline. Losses at the gene ends were 0 bases for V and 4 bases for J; bases not matched to a gene: 4. The CDR3 loop reads CASSQDLREATGELFF. The CDR3 DNA reads TGTGCCAGCAGCCAAGATTTGCGGGAGGCCACCGGGGAGCTGTTTTTT.

V is TRBV19 and J is TRBJ1-5; TRBD1 aligns across 8 bases. This CDR3 has 14 residues. Trimming cost V 11 bases and J 6 bases; bases outside gene matches: 12. The germline V gene encodes CDR1 LNHDA and CDR2 SQIVND (reference sequence). The DNA of the CDR3 is TGTGCCGCAGCTAGACAGGGGATAGGTCAGCCCCAGCATTTT. Residues: CAAARQGIGQPQHF.

The chain combines TRBV7-2 with TRBJ2-1, with 7 bases aligning to TRBD1. This CDR3 is 15 amino acids long. Germline V gene lookup returns CDR1 SGHTA and CDR2 FQGNSA. V lost 5 bases to trimming and J lost 6 bases; unmatched junction nucleotides: 10. In DNA, the CDR3 is TGTGCCAGCAGCCGAGGGGGCCTCGGCCCCAATGAGCAGTTCTTC. Amino acid sequence: CASSRGGLGPNEQFF.

This clone was observed once. The J gene is TRBJ2-7, the V gene TRBV10-3; TRBD2 matches at 7 bases. CDR1 is ENHRY and CDR2 is SYGVKD in the germline V gene. J gave up 2 bases and V 0 bases, and 13 bases lay outside the gene matches. The CDR3 extends over 18 amino acids. CDR3 protein: CAISESPLESGITYEQYF. CDR3 in DNA: TGTGCCATCAGTGAGTCGCCGTTAGAAAGCGGGATAACCTACGAGCAGTACTTC.

The V call is TRBV28, the J call TRBJ1-2; the D gene is possibly TRBD1 (5 bases). The CDR3 has 13 amino acids. Germline values: CDR1 MDHEN, CDR2 SYDVKM. V lost 8 bases to trimming and J lost 5 bases, with 15 bases between them. This CDR3 reads CASPAPGGYGYTF. CDR3 nucleotide sequence: TGTGCCAGCCCGGCGCCGGGGGGGTATGGCTACACCTTC.

The gene calls are TRBV15 and TRBJ2-5; tentatively, D is TRBD2 (5 bases). The CDR3 sequence is 13 residues long. Trimming took 1 base from V and 5 from J, leaving 8 bases between them. Germline-derived CDR1 and CDR2 are LNHNV and YYDKDF (reference sequence). CDR3 bases: TGTGCCACCAGCAGAGGGAGGTGGGAGACCCAGTACTTC. It is translated as CATSRGRWETQYF.

This sequence joins TRBV9 and TRBJ2-7, with D possibly being TRBD2 (5 bases). Germline lookup yields CDR1 SGDLS and CDR2 YYNGEE. V shed 0 bases and J shed 3 bases, with 16 bases lying between them. CDR3 length: 16 amino acids. As DNA, the CDR3 is TGTGCCAGCAGCGTAGACTGGCGGGTCGGAAACTACGAGCAGTACTTC. It is translated as CASSVDWRVGNYEQYF.

CDR3 amino acids: CASSFRLGEDEQFF. The CDR3 DNA is TGTGCCAGCTCATTTCGACTAGGGGAGGATGAGCAGTTCTTC. V is TRBV18 and J is TRBJ2-1, with D possibly matching TRBD2 (6 bases). Trimming left V 5 bases short and J 8 bases short, with 16 bases between. The length of the CDR3 is 14 residues. Germline lookup yields CDR1 KGHSH and CDR2 LQKENI.

This chain joins TRBV19 and TRBJ1-5, with D perhaps matching TRBD1 (6 bases). Looked up from germline, CDR1 is LNHDA and CDR2 is SQIVND (reference sequence). Trimming removed 6 bases from V and 1 base from J, with 13 bases in between. The CDR3 loop spans 15 amino acids. CDR3 protein: CASRTQGSSNQPQHF. CDR3 DNA: TGTGCCAGTAGGACACAGGGTTCCAGCAATCAGCCCCAGCATTTT.

The gene calls are TRBV6-1 and TRBJ2-1; 8 bases agree with TRBD1. From germline, CDR1 is MNHNS and CDR2 SASEGT. J gave up 8 bases and V 7 bases, and 10 bases lay outside the gene matches. The CDR3 has 14 amino acids. DNA for the CDR3: TGTGCCAGCATCCGGACAGGGCGGCAGGATGAGCAGTTCTTC. Protein product: CASIRTGRQDEQFF.

V usage is TRBV18 and J usage is TRBJ2-1, with D perhaps matching TRBD1 (6 bases). CDR1 and CDR2 from the germline V gene are KGHSH and LQKENI. The V and J ends lost 4 bases and 4 bases respectively, with 11 bases between them. The CDR3 consists of 14 residues. CDR3 sequence: CASSRDTGYNEQFF. The CDR3 coding sequence is TGTGCCAGCTCACGGGACACGGGTTACAATGAGCAGTTCTTC.

This clone has just one count. In the same sample, other DNA sequences code for this CDR3. The chain joins TRBV20-1 to TRBJ1-1; D unresolved. This CDR3 spans 11 amino acids. Trimming cost V 3 bases and J 2 bases, with 4 bases left between them. Germline CDR1 DFQATT, CDR2 SNEGSKA (reference sequence). CDR3 loop: CSARANTEAFF. In DNA form, the CDR3 reads TGCAGTGCTAGGGCTAACACTGAAGCTTTCTTT.

The rearrangement joins TRBV5-1 to TRBJ1-2; D may be TRBD1 (5 bases). The CDR3 spans 18 residues. Trimming left V 2 bases short and J 0 bases short, with 20 bases between. From germline, CDR1 is SGHRS and CDR2 YFSETQ. CDR3 nucleotide sequence: TGCGCCAGCAGCTTAGGGGATATCTACAGCTCCGCTAACTATGGCTACACCTTC. This codes for CASSLGDIYSSANYGYTF. Full variable domain (rest looked up from reference TRBV5-1 and TRBJ1-2): KAGVTQTPRYLIKTRGQQVTLSCSPISGHRSVSWYQQTPGQGLQFLFEYFSETQRNKGNFPGRFSGRQFSNSRSEMNVSTLELGDSALYLCASSLGDIYSSANYGYTFGSGTRLTVV.

To note about this clone: The same CDR3 can be traced to other DNA sequences in this sample. The V gene is TRBV28, the J gene TRBJ1-5; D remains ambiguous. The CDR3 length is 12 residues. The germline CDR1 and CDR2 sequences are MDHEN and SYDVKM. V was pared by 3 bases and J by 6 bases, with 6 bases between. The DNA for the CDR3 is TGTGCCAGCAGTTTGAGAGGTCAGCCCCAGCATTTT. Its protein is CASSLRGQPQHF.

This chain connects TRBV4-2 to TRBJ1-1, with TRBD1 matching over 8 bases. J was trimmed by 4 bases and V by 1 base; bases with no gene match: 14. Germline CDR1 reads LGHNA; CDR2 reads YNFKEQ. The CDR3 contains 18 residues. Here the CDR3 reads CASSQGEPQGAFGTEAFF. The CDR3, as DNA: TGTGCCAGCAGCCAAGGAGAACCGCAGGGGGCGTTCGGCACTGAAGCTTTCTTT.

The rearrangement links TRBV5-4 to TRBJ2-6; TRBD2 agrees at 8 bases. CDR3 length: 17 amino acids. Germline CDR1 and CDR2: SGHNT and YYREEE (reference sequence). V was pared by 4 bases and J by 2 bases, with 8 bases of the junction left unmatched. The CDR3 sequence: CASSGGGLPPGANVLTF. The CDR3 DNA sequence: TGTGCCAGCAGCGGCGGGGGGCTACCACCTGGGGCCAACGTCCTGACTTTC.

This chain joins TRBV28 and TRBJ1-2, with D perhaps matching TRBD1 (6 bases). In germline, CDR1 is MDHEN, CDR2 SYDVKM. V gave up 5 bases and J gave up 3 bases, with 13 bases separating them. The CDR3 has 14 amino acids. The CDR3 loop reads CASSTPTGDYGYTF. The CDR3 nucleotides read TGTGCCAGCAGTACCCCGACAGGAGACTATGGCTACACCTTC.

The chain couples TRBV5-1 to TRBJ2-3, with a possible D match to TRBD2 (6 bases). CDR1 is SGHRS and CDR2 is YFSETQ in the germline V gene. The CDR3 is made up of 14 amino acids. Trimming left V 5 bases short and J 2 bases short, with 12 bases between. The CDR3 bases are TGCGCCAGCAGGGGGGGTACAGTCACAGATACGCAGTATTTT. Residues: CASRGGTVTDTQYF.

The J gene is TRBJ2-3, the V gene TRBV11-2, with D tentatively TRBD2 (5 bases). The germline CDR1 and CDR2 sequences are SGHAT and FQNNGV. Trimming pared 0 bases from V and 3 bases from J, leaving 13 bases between. This CDR3 has 16 amino acids. This CDR3 reads CASSLEPGLGTDTQYF. CDR3 sequence (DNA): TGTGCCAGCAGCTTAGAGCCGGGATTAGGAACAGATACGCAGTATTTT.

This clone has just one count. The chain carries TRBV7-9 and TRBJ2-2; possible D gene TRBD2, 5 bases. In germline, CDR1 is SEHNR, CDR2 FQNEAQ (reference sequence). V was clipped by 5 bases and J by 7 bases, with 14 bases between them. This CDR3 has 14 residues. CDR3 sequence reads: CASSADFRSGELFF. The CDR3, as DNA: TGTGCCAGCAGCGCGGACTTCCGCAGCGGGGAGCTGTTTTTT.

The chain combines TRBV13 with TRBJ1-2; D ambiguous. V gave up 0 bases and J gave up 5 bases, with 13 bases separating them. Per the germline V gene, CDR1 is PRHDT and CDR2 is FYEKMQ (reference sequence). This CDR3 region has 15 residues. CDR3 amino acids: CASSLGRTDLYGYTF. The CDR3 nucleotides are TGTGCCAGCAGCTTAGGCCGTACGGACCTATATGGCTACACCTTC.

This clone was detected once. This rearrangement joins TRBV11-3 to TRBJ2-5; TRBD1 might be the D (5 bases). In germline, CDR1 is SGHNT, CDR2 YENEEA. The CDR3 is made up of 13 amino acids. Trimming took 4 bases from V and 7 from J, leaving 13 bases between them. CDR3 nucleotide sequence: TGTGCCAGCAGCTCCCAGCCCCAGGGGACCCAGTACTTC. Protein product: CASSSQPQGTQYF.

This sequence joins TRBV19 and TRBJ2-3; 10 nucleotides align to TRBD2. Germline V lookup: CDR1 LNHDA, CDR2 SQIVND (reference sequence). With 5 bases clipped from V and 4 bases from J, the junction kept 6 bases outside the gene matches. The CDR3 covers 15 residues. DNA for the CDR3: TGTGCCAGTAGTCGTCTAGCGGGAGCTTCAGATACGCAGTATTTT. It is translated as CASSRLAGASDTQYF.

The chain combines TRBV7-3 with TRBJ2-7; TRBD1 matches at 8 bases. The CDR3 is made up of 14 amino acids. Germline CDR1 and CDR2: SGHTA and FQGTGA. After removal of 6 bases from V and 2 bases from J, the junction contained 6 bases not matched to a gene. The CDR3 nucleotides read TGTGCCAGCAGTCTAGGGACAGGCCCCTACGAGCAGTACTTC. Protein product: CASSLGTGPYEQYF.

The chain has TRBV7-9 and TRBJ2-7; D might be TRBD1 or TRBD2, each matching 5 bases. This CDR3 is built from 11 residues. CDR1 and CDR2 from the germline V gene are SEHNR and FQNEAQ (reference sequence). V gave up 6 bases and J gave up 9 bases, with 12 bases separating them. The CDR3 protein is CASRSGTMQYF. The CDR3 DNA reads TGTGCCAGCAGATCCGGGACCATGCAGTACTTC.

The rearrangement uses TRBV10-1 and TRBJ1-1; perhaps TRBD1 as D (6 bases). V dropped 9 bases and J dropped 1 base, with 30 bases sitting between them. The CDR3 is made up of 19 amino acids. The germline V gene has CDR1 WNHNN and CDR2 SYGVQD (reference sequence). In DNA form, the CDR3 reads TGCGCCAGTACACCGCTTGGACAGCGCCCTACTGATGCGAACACTGAAGCTTTCTTT. It specifies CASTPLGQRPTDANTEAFF.

The chain joins TRBV11-2 to TRBJ2-7; 8 bases map to TRBD2. V shed 2 bases, J shed 2 bases, and the junction held 5 bases outside the gene matches. CDR1 is SGHAT, CDR2 FQNNGV, per germline. The CDR3 is 15 amino acids. CDR3 in amino acids: CASSLKAGVTYEQYF. Written as DNA, the CDR3 is TGTGCCAGCAGCTTAAAAGCGGGAGTCACCTACGAGCAGTACTTC.